This T cell receptor (beta chain) was sequenced for a study of OX40 agonist ivuxolimab in advanced cancers. Overall study: Ivuxolimab is a fully human IgG2 antibody that activates OX40 (CD134).

The CDR3 has 13 amino acids. Germline V CDR1 and CDR2: MGHRA, YSYEKL. V was trimmed by 3 bases and J by 4 bases, leaving 8 bases between them. Sequencing was performed with immunoSEQ multiplex PCR; in TCRdb, only in-frame clones are kept and a portion is missing. Of about 50,000 clones in the sample, roughly 89% were seen once. This receptor was taken from an adult with an advanced solid tumor such as melanoma, head and neck, liver or kidney cancer. The chain recombines TRBV4-1 with TRBJ2-3; unclear D gene. The sample consisted of CD4+ or CD8+ T cells sorted from blood, taken in a trial of the OX40 agonist ivuxolimab. The CDR3 coding sequence is TGCGCCAGCAGCCAGTTGGGCCCAGATACGCAGTATTTT. This encodes CASSQLGPDTQYF.